These 20 T cell receptor beta chains share one sample of origin, sequenced in a study of multiple sclerosis patients with progressive multifocal leukoencephalopathy. Time point defined: around 13 months of natalizumab therapy. The data were produced by immunoSEQ multiplex PCR, yet TCRdb's version contains in-frame clones alone and is incomplete. Among 26,000 or so clones listed, under 95% were seen once. The material sequenced was PBMCs, taken from a patient treated with natalizumab. The receptors originated from a man under 40 with multiple sclerosis.

The chain carries TRBV9 and TRBJ1-5; D ambiguous. V gave up 6 bases and J gave up 6 bases, with 13 bases separating them. The CDR3 is 13 amino acids. Germline V gene data show CDR1 as SGDLS and CDR2 as YYNGEE. The chain's CDR3 is CASNAREGQPQHF. The CDR3 nucleotides read TGTGCCAGCAACGCCCGGGAAGGTCAGCCCCAGCATTTT.

The chain uses TRBV5-8 and TRBJ1-2; TRBD1 agrees at 8 bases. CDR3 size: 13 residues. CDR1 SGHTS and CDR2 YDEGEE come from the germline V gene. V shed 4 bases and J 8 bases; nucleotides not matched to a gene: 7. CDR3 sequence: CASSDAGGAGYTF. CDR3 DNA: TGTGCCAGCAGCGATGCAGGGGGCGCGGGCTACACCTTC.

This sequence joins TRBV27 and TRBJ2-2; D may correspond to TRBD1 or TRBD2 (5 bases each). Germline loops: CDR1 MNHEY, CDR2 SMNVEV (reference sequence). The CDR3 loop spans 17 amino acids. Trimming cost V 6 bases and J 5 bases, with 22 bases left between them. CDR3 region: CASRPGRDAGRTGELFF. CDR3 sequence (DNA): TGTGCCAGCAGACCTGGAAGGGACGCCGGAAGGACCGGGGAGCTGTTTTTT.

This chain uses TRBV19 with TRBJ2-1, with TRBD2 as a possible D gene (7 bases). Between the trimmed V and J ends, which lost 8 bases and 4 bases, there was a span of 21 bases. CDR3 size: 16 residues. The germline V gene encodes CDR1 LNHDA and CDR2 SQIVND (reference sequence). The CDR3 DNA follows: TGTGCCAGTTTACCGGGGGGCGGTCGATTGTACAATGAGCAGTTCTTC. Its protein is CASLPGGGRLYNEQFF.

The CDR3 DNA sequence: TGTGCCATCAGTTTAGCCTCTACGAACGAGCAGTACTTC. Translated: CAISLASTNEQYF. V usage is TRBV10-3 and J usage is TRBJ2-7; D remains unclear. CDR1 is ENHRY, CDR2 SYGVKD, per germline. The CDR3 has 13 amino acids. V was cut by 5 bases and J by 5 bases, with 13 bases left in between.

The rearrangement joins TRBV11-1 to TRBJ1-1, with 7 positions matching TRBD1. CDR1 is SGHAT and CDR2 is FQDESV in the germline V gene (reference sequence). The CDR3 extends over 14 amino acids. The V segment lost 4 bases and the J segment 4 bases; nucleotides outside the gene matches: 6. Here the CDR3 reads CASSYDREITEAFF. The CDR3 coding sequence is TGTGCCAGCAGCTACGACAGGGAGATCACTGAAGCTTTCTTT.

The V gene is TRBV7-3, the J gene TRBJ2-2; a possible D gene is TRBD1 (6 bases). Germline CDR1 reads SGHTA; CDR2 reads FQGTGA. The CDR3 length is 14 residues. V gave up 5 bases and J gave up 7 bases, with 14 bases separating them. The CDR3 DNA is TGTGCCAGCAGCGGTACAGGGTCTGGCGGGGAGCTGTTTTTT. This codes for CASSGTGSGGELFF.

The chain uses TRBV4-3 and TRBJ2-5; no definite D call. The germline gives CDR1 LGHNA, CDR2 YSLEER. This CDR3 spans 16 amino acids. The V gene lost 0 bases and the J gene lost 5 bases, with 16 bases spanning the gap. The CDR3: CASSQETHRDLETQYF. In DNA, the CDR3 is TGCGCCAGCAGCCAAGAGACCCATAGGGATTTGGAGACCCAGTACTTC.

The chain links TRBV15 to TRBJ1-1; TRBD1 aligns across 8 bases. Trimming took 6 bases from V and 4 from J; bases not matched to a gene: 10. CDR1 is LNHNV, CDR2 YYDKDF, per germline (reference sequence). The CDR3 consists of 15 residues. The CDR3 reads CATSEGRGHGTEAFF. The CDR3 DNA reads TGTGCCACCAGTGAGGGCAGGGGGCATGGCACTGAAGCTTTCTTT.

The chain recombines TRBV19 with TRBJ2-1; D is perhaps TRBD1 (6 bases). V lost 3 bases and J lost 7, with 10 bases in between. There are 13 residues in the CDR3. CDR1 is LNHDA, CDR2 SQIVND, per germline (reference sequence). The CDR3 DNA reads as TGTGCCAGTAGTATCGAAGGGGGAAATGAGCAGTTCTTC. Translating gives CASSIEGGNEQFF.

This chain connects TRBV6-5 to TRBJ2-1; D gene unclear. V was shortened by 5 bases and J by 3 bases, with 8 bases between the two germline ends. CDR1 MNHEY and CDR2 SVGAGI come from the germline V gene. The CDR3 spans 13 residues. Here the CDR3 DNA reads TGTGCCAGCAGTCGCGGCATCTACAATGAGCAGTTCTTC. The encoded protein is CASSRGIYNEQFF.

In this sample, this clone turned up once. V and J are TRBV12-2 and TRBJ2-1; the table's D gene call, TRBD2, was not cross checked with the DNA. TRBV12-2 is termed a pseudogene. The CDR3 has 17 amino acids. CDR3 amino acids: CASRPATRTSGTDEQFF. Here the CDR3 DNA reads TGTGCAAGTCGCCCCGCGACCCGGACTAGCGGGACCGATGAGCAGTTCTTC.

The V and J genes are TRBV7-6 and TRBJ1-2; tentatively, D is TRBD1 (6 bases). Germline V gene sequence: CDR1 SGHVS, CDR2 FNYEAQ. This CDR3 has 14 residues. Between the trimmed V and J ends, which lost 2 bases and 4 bases, there was a span of 11 bases. The CDR3 is CASSLNGGGYGYTF. The CDR3 nucleotides read TGTGCCAGCAGCTTAAATGGGGGCGGCTATGGCTACACCTTC. The variable domain in full, with the rest retrieved from reference TRBV7-6 and TRBJ1-2, is GAGVSQSPRYKVTKRGQDVALRCDPISGHVSLYWYRQALGQGPEFLTYFNYEAQQDKSGLPNDRFSAERPEGSISTLTIQRTEQRDSAMYRCASSLNGGGYGYTFGSGTRLTVV.

V usage is TRBV4-2 and J usage is TRBJ2-1; the D is unclear. V was pared by 4 bases and J by 13 bases, with 23 bases between. The germline V gene has CDR1 LGHNA and CDR2 YNFKEQ. The CDR3 extends over 15 amino acids. CDR3 sequence reads: CASSPSPIGLTFQFF. The CDR3 DNA is TGTGCCAGCAGCCCCTCCCCTATTGGTTTAACTTTCCAGTTCTTC.

The J gene is TRBJ2-3, the V gene TRBV15, with 7 positions matching TRBD2. With V trimmed by 5 bases and J by 3 bases, 8 bases remained unmatched. This CDR3 spans 15 amino acids. Germline CDR1 reads LNHNV; CDR2 reads YYDKDF (reference sequence). The CDR3 region is CATSRGASGTDTQYF. In DNA, the CDR3 is TGTGCCACCAGCCGGGGAGCTAGCGGAACAGATACGCAGTATTTT.

This chain connects TRBV30 to TRBJ1-2; 9 bases map to TRBD1. The CDR3 runs 14 residues. Germline CDR1 is GTSNPN and CDR2 is SVGIG (reference sequence). J was trimmed by 0 bases and V by 5 bases; bases with no gene match: 4. The CDR3 spells CAWSRDRANYGYTF. The CDR3 DNA sequence: TGTGCCTGGTCTCGGGACAGGGCTAACTATGGCTACACCTTC.

The chain recombines TRBV4-1 with TRBJ2-1; the D gene is possibly TRBD2 (5 bases). V lost 2 bases, J lost 8 bases, and 25 bases lay in between. CDR1 and CDR2 from the germline V gene are MGHRA and YSYEKL. The CDR3 is 18 amino acids. CDR3 loop: CASSQRAWMGARRDEQFF. The CDR3 coding sequence is TGCGCCAGCAGCCAAAGGGCATGGATGGGAGCAAGGCGGGATGAGCAGTTCTTC.

The chain joins TRBV2 to TRBJ2-3; TRBD2 matches 14 bases. CDR1 is SNHLY, CDR2 FYNNEI, per germline. V dropped 5 bases and J dropped 1; count of bases not matched to a gene: 2. The CDR3 is 16 amino acids. CDR3 residues: CASSSGLAGGTDTQYF. In nucleotides, the CDR3 is TGTGCCAGCAGTTCGGGACTAGCGGGGGGCACAGATACGCAGTATTTT. The full variable domain, its missing parts supplied by reference TRBV2 and TRBJ2-3, is EPEVTQTPSHQVTQMGQEVILRCVPISNHLYFYWYRQILGQKVEFLVSFYNNEISEKSEIFDDQFSVERPDGSNFTLKIRSTKLEDSAMYFCASSSGLAGGTDTQYFGPGTRLTVL.

This clone showed up just once. The rearrangement uses TRBV18 and TRBJ2-1; TRBD2 aligns across 9 bases. The germline CDR1 and CDR2 sequences are KGHSH and LQKENI. J lost 7 bases, V lost 5 bases, and 6 bases had no gene match. The CDR3 length is 14 residues. The CDR3 DNA reads as TGTGCCAGCTCATCTGGACTAGCGAGGAATGAGCAGTTCTTC. This codes for CASSSGLARNEQFF.

The chain employs TRBV7-3 and TRBJ2-2; D is tentatively TRBD1 or TRBD2 (5 bases each). The CDR3 loop spans 16 amino acids. Germline V gene lookup returns CDR1 SGHTA and CDR2 FQGTGA. Trimming cost V 5 bases and J 7 bases, with 20 bases left between them. CDR3 sequence (DNA): TGTGCCAGCAGCCCATCCCCTGGGGGATCGAGCGGGGAGCTGTTTTTT. Its translation is CASSPSPGGSSGELFF.